Listed below are T cell receptor beta chains from one sample, sequenced in a study of vaccination effects on CD4 cells after COVID-19. The data were produced by immunoSEQ multiplex PCR, yet TCRdb's version contains in-frame clones alone and is incomplete. The data contain roughly 70,000 clones, around three quarters of them singletons. These TCRs' antigens remain unknown. The sample consisted of CD4+ T cells from PBMCs cultured with HCoV-OC43 spike peptides, taken after COVID-19 vaccination. These receptors originate from a human donor who received a COVID-19 vaccine. Both conserved end residues are part of each CDR3. A D gene is named only where the DNA matches it firmly. Rows give clone size only sometimes, using once, few, many, or a class for an expanded clone.

TRBV2	16	TRBD2	NA	TRBJ2-5	CASSPQGLAGFKTQYF	TGTGCCAGCAGCCCTCAGGGACTAGCGGGGTTCAAGACCCAGTACTTC
TRBV30	14	NA	NA	TRBJ2-3	CAWSLGQGTDTQYF	TGTGCCTGGAGCCTGGGGCAGGGCACAGATACGCAGTATTTT
TRBV30	13	NA	NA	TRBJ1-2	CAWSVEANYGYTF	TGTGCCTGGAGTGTAGAGGCTAACTATGGCTACACCTTC
TRBV7-9	12	NA	NA	TRBJ1-3	CAGHSSGNTIYF	TGTGCCGGGCACAGCTCTGGAAACACCATATATTTT
TRBV27	13	TRBD1	once	TRBJ1-5	CASRDRANQPQHF	TGTGCCAGCAGAGACAGGGCTAATCAGCCCCAGCATTTT
TRBV6-5	14	NA	NA	TRBJ1-1	CASSQLTGHTEAFF	TGTGCCAGCAGCCAGCTGACAGGTCACACTGAAGCTTTCTTT
TRBV7-2	17	TRBD1	NA	TRBJ1-6	CASSLDPGQGGSSPLHF	TGTGCCAGCAGCTTAGACCCGGGACAGGGAGGTAGCTCACCCCTCCACTTT
TRBV27	15	TRBD1	NA	TRBJ1-1	CASSSLGQGATEAFF	TGTGCCAGCAGTTCCCTGGGACAGGGGGCAACTGAAGCTTTCTTT
TRBV19	15	NA	NA	TRBJ1-3	CASSSRTGTPNTIYF	TGTGCCAGTAGTAGCCGGACCGGGACCCCGAACACCATATATTTT
TRBV7-8	17	NA	NA	TRBJ1-3	CASSPGYRGKRGNTIYF	TGTGCCAGCAGCCCAGGATATCGAGGGAAAAGAGGAAACACCATATATTTT
TRBV9	16	TRBD2	NA	TRBJ2-3	CASSVSTTSGESVEYF	TGTGCCAGCAGCGTCTCGACCACTAGCGGGGAATCAGTGGAGTATTTT
TRBV5-1	16	NA	NA	TRBJ1-3	CASSLSGRVSGNTIYF	TGCGCCAGCAGCTTGTCGGGACGGGTCTCTGGAAACACCATATATTTT
TRBV12-3/TRBV12-4	13	NA	NA	TRBJ1-3	CASSLTAGNTIYF	TGTGCCAGCAGTTTGACTGCTGGAAACACCATATATTTT
TRBV5-4	16	TRBD1	NA	TRBJ2-5	CASSRALGQQQETQYF	TGTGCCAGCAGCAGGGCTTTGGGACAGCAACAAGAGACCCAGTACTTC
TRBV2	15	NA	NA	TRBJ1-3	CASSVGRGSGNTIYF	TGTGCCAGCAGTGTCGGAAGGGGCTCTGGAAACACCATATATTTT
TRBV6-5	14	TRBD1	NA	TRBJ1-1	CASKTGVGNTEAFF	TGTGCCAGCAAAACAGGGGTCGGGAACACTGAAGCTTTCTTT
TRBV11-2	17	NA	NA	TRBJ1-3	CASSLDRHGPSGNTIYF	TGTGCCAGCAGCTTAGATCGGCACGGCCCCTCTGGAAACACCATATATTTT
TRBV5-1	14	NA	NA	TRBJ1-1	CASSLVGSHTEAFF	TGCGCCAGCAGCTTGGTCGGCAGCCACACTGAAGCTTTCTTT
TRBV30	13	NA	few	TRBJ2-1	CAWSQGNYNEQFF	TGTGCCTGGAGTCAAGGAAACTACAATGAGCAGTTCTTC
TRBV6-6	15	TRBD2	once	TRBJ2-1	CASSRTSGAYNEQFF	TGTGCCAGCAGCCGGACTAGCGGGGCATACAATGAGCAGTTCTTC
TRBV5-1	18	TRBD1	NA	TRBJ1-1	CASSPFITQYRGGTEAFF	TGCGCCAGCAGCCCATTCATCACCCAATACAGGGGTGGCACTGAAGCTTTCTTT
TRBV6-6	14	NA	NA	TRBJ1-5	CASRSRNSNQPQHF	TGTGCCAGCAGGTCAAGGAATAGCAATCAGCCCCAGCATTTT
TRBV4-1	14	NA	few	TRBJ1-1	CASSPSVDSTEAFF	TGCGCCAGCAGCCCGAGCGTAGATAGCACTGAAGCTTTCTTT
TRBV9	16	NA	NA	TRBJ1-3	CASSVMGGFTGNTIYF	TGTGCCAGCAGCGTAATGGGGGGCTTCACTGGAAACACCATATATTTT
TRBV10-1	16	NA	NA	TRBJ2-1	CASTLHSQTVYNEQFF	TGCGCCAGCACCCTACATTCCCAGACAGTCTACAATGAGCAGTTCTTC
TRBV14	14	NA	NA	TRBJ1-1	CASSRNNLNTEAFF	TGTGCCAGCAGCCGTAACAACCTGAACACTGAAGCTTTCTTT
TRBV18	14	NA	NA	TRBJ2-5	CASSLLEGQETQYF	TGTGCCAGCTCACTCCTTGAGGGACAAGAGACCCAGTACTTC
TRBV18	14	NA	NA	TRBJ1-6	CASSLDRYNSPLHF	TGTGCCAGCTCACTCGACAGGTATAATTCACCCCTCCACTTT
TRBV12-3/TRBV12-4	12	NA	NA	TRBJ1-5	CASSLPWEPQHF	TGTGCCAGCAGCTTGCCGTGGGAGCCCCAGCATTTT
TRBV7-2	13	NA	NA	TRBJ1-3	CASSLESGNTIYF	TGTGCCAGCAGCTTAGAATCCGGAAACACCATATATTTT
TRBV5-4	14	NA	NA	TRBJ1-4	CASSLYGGPGKLFF	TGTGCCAGCAGCTTGTATGGGGGGCCGGGAAAACTGTTTTTT
TRBV6-5	13	NA	once	TRBJ1-5	CASSYLGGQPQHF	TGTGCCAGCAGTTATTTGGGGGGTCAGCCCCAGCATTTT
TRBV5-1	14	NA	NA	TRBJ1-1	CASSPRASNTEAFF	TGCGCCAGCAGCCCTAGGGCGTCGAACACTGAAGCTTTCTTT
TRBV2	15	TRBD1	NA	TRBJ1-5	CASSDSTGRAQPQHF	TGTGCCAGCAGTGACTCGACAGGGAGAGCCCAGCCCCAGCATTTT
TRBV18	12	NA	NA	TRBJ1-1	CASSPARAEAFF	TGTGCCAGCTCACCGGCGCGCGCCGAAGCTTTCTTT
TRBV6-5	15	TRBD1	once	TRBJ2-5	CASRFTGGAGKTQYF	TGTGCCAGCAGGTTTACAGGGGGCGCGGGGAAGACCCAGTACTTC
TRBV19	15	TRBD1	few	TRBJ1-5	CASSSQGAGNQPQHF	TGTGCCAGTAGTTCACAGGGGGCAGGCAATCAGCCCCAGCATTTT
TRBV19	18	TRBD2	NA	TRBJ2-1	CASRFGLAGGQAYNEQFF	TGTGCCAGTAGATTTGGGCTAGCGGGGGGCCAAGCCTACAATGAGCAGTTCTTC
TRBV24-1	15	NA	NA	TRBJ1-4	CATSDSTTGIGKLFF	TGTGCCACCAGTGACTCTACAACCGGGATCGGAAAACTGTTTTTT
TRBV7-2	15	NA	once	TRBJ2-3	CASSPGGMGTDTQYF	TGTGCCAGCAGCCCAGGGGGGATGGGCACAGATACGCAGTATTTT
TRBV7-2	14	NA	NA	TRBJ2-5	CASSSVPLVGTQYF	TGTGCCAGCAGCTCAGTTCCTCTCGTCGGGACCCAGTACTTC
TRBV7-8	15	NA	NA	TRBJ2-5	CASSLVGARRETQYF	TGTGCCAGCAGCTTGGTGGGGGCTAGACGAGAGACCCAGTACTTC
TRBV2	14	NA	NA	TRBJ2-2	CASRIWGVPGELFF	TGTGCCAGCAGAATATGGGGGGTACCCGGGGAGCTGTTTTTT
TRBV7-9	13	TRBD2	NA	TRBJ2-1	CASSFTSGAEQFF	TGTGCCAGCAGTTTCACTAGCGGGGCGGAGCAGTTCTTC
TRBV6-5	16	NA	NA	TRBJ2-2	CASSYGPGQAAGELFF	TGTGCCAGCAGTTACGGGCCAGGGCAGGCCGCCGGGGAGCTGTTTTTT
TRBV7-2	14	TRBD1	few	TRBJ1-2	CASSFGQGDYGYTF	TGTGCCAGCAGCTTTGGACAGGGGGACTATGGCTACACCTTC
TRBV6-6	11	TRBD1	NA	TRBJ1-1	CASKRQGEAFF	TGTGCCAGCAAGAGACAGGGAGAAGCTTTCTTT
TRBV5-1	16	NA	NA	TRBJ1-4	CASSVLLGHGGEKLFF	TGCGCCAGCAGCGTACTCCTGGGACATGGGGGAGAAAAACTGTTTTTT
TRBV5-4	19	TRBD1	NA	TRBJ2-6	CASSPQRDRGSSGANVLTF	TGTGCCAGCAGCCCCCAAAGGGACAGGGGAAGCTCTGGGGCCAACGTCCTGACTTTC
TRBV6-4	13	TRBD1	few	TRBJ2-3	CASSEQGTDTQYF	TGTGCCAGCAGTGAACAGGGGACGGATACGCAGTATTTT
TRBV3-1/TRBV3-2	14	NA	NA	TRBJ2-5	CASSRKWGEETQYF	TGTGCCAGCAGCCGAAAGTGGGGGGAAGAGACCCAGTACTTC
TRBV28	11	NA	NA	TRBJ1-1	CASSLQGAAFF	TGTGCCAGCAGTTTACAGGGTGCAGCTTTCTTT
TRBV18	17	NA	few	TRBJ2-1	CASSPRQGMGTYNEQFF	TGTGCCAGCTCACCACGTCAAGGCATGGGGACCTACAATGAGCAGTTCTTC
TRBV5-1	15	TRBD1	NA	TRBJ2-1	CASSQGTGTIHEQFF	TGCGCCAGCAGCCAAGGGACAGGTACTATCCATGAGCAGTTCTTC
TRBV18	15	TRBD1	NA	TRBJ1-3	CASSPSGTAGNTIYF	TGTGCCAGCTCACCTTCCGGGACAGCTGGAAACACCATATATTTT
TRBV28	15	TRBD1	NA	TRBJ1-5	CASSRTGESNQPQHF	TGTGCCAGCAGCCGGACAGGGGAAAGCAATCAGCCCCAGCATTTT
TRBV30	11	NA	NA	TRBJ1-1	CAWYREGKAFF	TGTGCCTGGTACCGAGAGGGGAAAGCTTTCTTT
TRBV3-1/TRBV3-2	12	NA	NA	TRBJ1-6	CASSPGYSPLHF	TGTGCCAGCAGTCCAGGGTATTCACCCCTCCACTTT
TRBV5-8	16	TRBD2	once	TRBJ2-3	CASSLYGGGGTDTQYF	TGTGCCAGCAGCTTGTATGGGGGCGGGGGGACAGATACGCAGTATTTT
TRBV6-5	15	NA	few	TRBJ1-6	CASSYGQTNNSPLHF	TGTGCCAGCAGTTACGGGCAGACTAATAATTCACCCCTCCACTTT